The T cell receptor (beta chain) described here comes from a study of T-cell reconstitution after alpha-beta-depleted transplantation in children. Study-wide results and limits: Reportedly, only several hundred clones from non-depleted graft cells drove alpha-beta T-cell counts at about two months. Some patients owed their high day-60 TCRbeta diversity to surviving recipient T cells and thymic progenitors. At the one-year point after transplant, T-cell counts and TCRbeta diversity were found to come mostly from T cells that had been newly produced.

Germline trimming cut 5 bases from V and 10 bases from J; bases unmatched to any gene: 9. Germline lookup yields CDR1 SGHVS and CDR2 FNYEAQ. The CDR3 covers 13 residues. This clonotype was seen repeatedly, ten times or more. What it binds is not known. A library of TCRbeta sequences, prepared with unique molecular identifiers, was generated. TCRdb independently ran MiXCR on the PCR reads; one entry per CDR3 protein. The sample has hundreds of thousands of distinct CDR3 sequences; 10% are singletons. The rearrangement links TRBV7-6 to TRBJ2-5; 8 positions match TRBD1. The clonotype was recovered from a boy in the first two years of life with acute myeloid leukemia, due to receive a stem cell transplant. Sequencing used PBMCs, obtained before TCRalphabeta/CD19-depleted stem cell transplant. The CDR3: CASSLDREEGQYF. CDR3 nucleotide sequence: TGTGCCAGCAGCCTGGACAGGGAGGAAGGCCAGTACTTC. The full variable domain, its missing parts supplied by reference TRBV7-6 and TRBJ2-5, is GAGVSQSPRYKVTKRGQDVALRCDPISGHVSLYWYRQALGQGPEFLTYFNYEAQQDKSGLPNDRFSAERPEGSISTLTIQRTEQRDSAMYRCASSLDREEGQYFGPGTRLLVL.